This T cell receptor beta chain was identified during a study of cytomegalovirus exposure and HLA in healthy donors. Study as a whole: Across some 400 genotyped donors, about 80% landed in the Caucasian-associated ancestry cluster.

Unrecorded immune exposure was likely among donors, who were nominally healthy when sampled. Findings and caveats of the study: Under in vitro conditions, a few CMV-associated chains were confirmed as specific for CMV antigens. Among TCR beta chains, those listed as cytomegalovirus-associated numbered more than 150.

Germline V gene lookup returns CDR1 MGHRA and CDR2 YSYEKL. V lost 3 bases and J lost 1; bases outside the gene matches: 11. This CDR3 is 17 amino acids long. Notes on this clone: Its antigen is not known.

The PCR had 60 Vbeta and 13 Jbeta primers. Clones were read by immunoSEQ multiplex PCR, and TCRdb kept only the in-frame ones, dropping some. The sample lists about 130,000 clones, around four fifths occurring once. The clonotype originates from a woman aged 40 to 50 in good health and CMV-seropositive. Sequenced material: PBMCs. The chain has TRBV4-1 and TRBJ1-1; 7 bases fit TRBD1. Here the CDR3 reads CASSQGDRSVKNTEAFF. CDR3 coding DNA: TGCGCCAGCAGCCAGGGGGACAGATCAGTAAAGAACACTGAAGCTTTCTTT.